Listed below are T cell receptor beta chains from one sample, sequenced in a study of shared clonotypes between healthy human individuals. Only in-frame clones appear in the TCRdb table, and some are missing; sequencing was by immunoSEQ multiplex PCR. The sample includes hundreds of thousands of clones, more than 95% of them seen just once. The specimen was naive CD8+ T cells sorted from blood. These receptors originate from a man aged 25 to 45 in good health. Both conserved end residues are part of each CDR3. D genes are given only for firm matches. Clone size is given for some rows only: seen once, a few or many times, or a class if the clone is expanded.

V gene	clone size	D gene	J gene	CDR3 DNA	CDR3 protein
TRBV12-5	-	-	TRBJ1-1	TGTGCTAGTGGCTACGGGACGGCCAACACTGAAGCTTTCTTT	CASGYGTANTEAFF
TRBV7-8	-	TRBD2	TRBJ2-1	TGTGCCAGCAACCTCGCCACTAGCGGGAGCAGCAATGAGCAGTTCTTC	CASNLATSGSSNEQFF
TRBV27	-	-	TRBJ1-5	-	CASSSSDRAYSNQPQHF
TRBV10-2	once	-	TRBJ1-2	TGCGCCACCGGGGGCTACACCTTC	CATGGYTF
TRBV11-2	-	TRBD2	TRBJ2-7	TGTGCCAGCAGCAAGGGACTAGCGGGGTCCTACGAGCAGTACTTC	CASSKGLAGSYEQYF
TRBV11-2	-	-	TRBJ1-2	TGTGCCAGCAGCTTACCCGGGAAAGGGAACTATGGCTACACCTTC	CASSLPGKGNYGYTF
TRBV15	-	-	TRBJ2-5	TGTGCCACCAGCAGAGATCGGGGAACCCAAGAGACCCAGTACTTC	CATSRDRGTQETQYF
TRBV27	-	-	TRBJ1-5	TGTGCCAGCAGTTCCCTTCCTAGCCTAAATCAGCCCCAGCATTTT	CASSSLPSLNQPQHF
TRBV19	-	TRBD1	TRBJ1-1	TGTGCCAGTGGGACGACAGGGGGTCTCTCTGAAGCTTTCTTT	CASGTTGGLSEAFF
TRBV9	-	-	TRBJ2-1	TGTGCCAGCAGCGTAGTAGGTTACTACAATGAGCAGTTCTTC	CASSVVGYYNEQFF
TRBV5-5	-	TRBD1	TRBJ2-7	TGTGCCAGCAGCTGGACAGGGGGGTCCTACGAGCAGTACTTC	CASSWTGGSYEQYF
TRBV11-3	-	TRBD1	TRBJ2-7	TGTGCCAGCAGCGCCCGGGACAGGCCCTACGAGCAGTACTTC	CASSARDRPYEQYF
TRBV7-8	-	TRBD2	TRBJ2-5	TGTGCCAGCAGCTCGCTTGAGGGGAGGGGTTCCGAGACCCAGTACTTC	CASSSLEGRGSETQYF
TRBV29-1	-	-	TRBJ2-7	TGCAGCGTTGAAACCGGGGGATTCTCCTACGAGCAGTACTTC	CSVETGGFSYEQYF
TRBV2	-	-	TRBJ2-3	TGTGCCAGCAATGCGGACCAACTAAGCACAGATACGCAGTATTTT	CASNADQLSTDTQYF
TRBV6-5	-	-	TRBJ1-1	TGTGCCAGCAGTTTACAGGAGCTGAACACTGAAGCTTTCTTT	CASSLQELNTEAFF
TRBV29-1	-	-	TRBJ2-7	TGCAGCGTTGTGCCGGGACCCCAAAGTGGAGAGCAGTACTTC	CSVVPGPQSGEQYF
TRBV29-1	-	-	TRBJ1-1	TGCAGCGTTGAAGATCACTATGACACTGAAGCTTTCTTT	CSVEDHYDTEAFF
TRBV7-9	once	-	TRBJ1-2	TGTGCCAGCAGCTTAGACGGGGAGGGTGTCTCTGGCTACACCTTC	CASSLDGEGVSGYTF
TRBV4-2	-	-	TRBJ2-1	TGTGCCAGCAGCCAAGGGGGCATCAATGAGCAGTTCTTC	CASSQGGINEQFF
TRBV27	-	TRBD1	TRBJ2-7	TGTGCCAGCAGTAGGACAGGGACCTACGAGCAGTACTTC	CASSRTGTYEQYF
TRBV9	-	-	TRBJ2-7	TGTGCCAGCAGCGTAGAGGCAGGAGGCTACGAGCAGTACTTC	CASSVEAGGYEQYF
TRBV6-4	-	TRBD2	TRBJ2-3	TGTGCCAGCATATTAGCGGGGGCCTACACAGATACGCAGTATTTT	CASILAGAYTDTQYF
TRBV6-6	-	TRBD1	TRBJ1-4	TGTGCCAGCAAGCCCGGGACAGGGGATGAAAAACTGTTTTTT	CASKPGTGDEKLFF
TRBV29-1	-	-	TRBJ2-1	TGCAGCGTGCGATACAATGAGCAGTTCTTC	CSVRYNEQFF
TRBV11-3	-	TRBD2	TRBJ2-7	TGTGCCAGCAGTGGCGGGGGGGAGCAGTACTTC	CASSGGGEQYF
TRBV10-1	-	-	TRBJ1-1	TGCGCCAGCAGTGAGAAAAGGAGGCCGTTGACTGAAGCTTTCTTT	CASSEKRRPLTEAFF
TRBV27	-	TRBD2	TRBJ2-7	TGTGCCAGCCGGCGGGCTAGCGGGAGTTTGGATTACGAGCAGTACTTC	CASRRASGSLDYEQYF
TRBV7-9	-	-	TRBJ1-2	TGTGCCAGCAGCCCCTCCCCCAGTCCCCGGAGTAACTATGGCTACACCTTC	CASSPSPSPRSNYGYTF
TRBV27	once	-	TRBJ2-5	TGTGCCAGCAGTCCAAAACCGGGGCAAGAGACCCAGTACTTC	CASSPKPGQETQYF
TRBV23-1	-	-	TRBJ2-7	TGCGCCAGCAGTCCAGGGGGGAGAGGCTACGAGCAGTACTTC	CASSPGGRGYEQYF
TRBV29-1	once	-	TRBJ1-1	TGCAGCGTTGAAGAGTGGCAGGGGAACACTGAAGCTTTCTTT	CSVEEWQGNTEAFF
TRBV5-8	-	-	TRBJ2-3	TGTGCCAGCAGCTTTCCCTCAGATACGCAGTATTTT	CASSFPSDTQYF
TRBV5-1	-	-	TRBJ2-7	TGCGCCAGCAGAGCCACAGGGAGCTCCTACGAGCAGTACTTC	CASRATGSSYEQYF
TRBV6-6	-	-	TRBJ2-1	TGTGCCAGCAGAGGGGCATGGCCAGAGCAGTTCTTC	CASRGAWPEQFF
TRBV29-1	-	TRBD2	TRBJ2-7	TGCAGCGCCATCTCTAGCGGAACCTACGAGCAGTACTTC	CSAISSGTYEQYF
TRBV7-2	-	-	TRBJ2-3	TGTGCCAGCAGCTTAATCGGCTGGGATACGCAGTATTTT	CASSLIGWDTQYF
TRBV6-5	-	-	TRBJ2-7	TGTGCCAGCAGTTTTAGCCACGAGGGCGAGCAGTACTTC	CASSFSHEGEQYF
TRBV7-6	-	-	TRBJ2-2	TGTGCCAGCAGCTTGAGGGTAGCGAGGGGCACCGGGGAGCTGTTTTTT	CASSLRVARGTGELFF
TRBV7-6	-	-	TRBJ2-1	TGTGCCAGCAGCTTATCGGGGGCCCAAGCCGACAATGAGCAGTTCTTC	CASSLSGAQADNEQFF
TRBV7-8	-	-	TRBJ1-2	TGTGCCAGCAGCGCGGACAGCCATCTCTTCTATGGCTACACCTTC	CASSADSHLFYGYTF
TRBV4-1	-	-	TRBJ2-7	TGCGCCAGCAGCCAAGAGGGGGCACGTTACGAGCAGTACTTC	CASSQEGARYEQYF
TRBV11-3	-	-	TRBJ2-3	TGTGCCAGCAGCGACCCGAAAGGAGTGGAGACAGATACGCAGTATTTT	CASSDPKGVETDTQYF
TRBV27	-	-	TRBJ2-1	TGTGCCAGCAGTCCCCTCCCCCCTATAACAGCGTTTAGCTCCTACAATGAGCAGTTCTTC	CASSPLPPITAFSSYNEQFF
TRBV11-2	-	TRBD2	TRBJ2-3	TGTGCCAGCAGCTTAGCGGGAGGGAACACAGATACGCAGTATTTT	CASSLAGGNTDTQYF
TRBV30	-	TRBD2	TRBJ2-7	TGTGCCTGGAGTGGGCTAGCGGGAGGGTTTCACGAGCAGTACTTC	CAWSGLAGGFHEQYF
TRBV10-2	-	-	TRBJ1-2	TGCGCCAGCTTGTCCGGGGCAGGGGATGTTTCCTATGGCTACACCTTC	CASLSGAGDVSYGYTF
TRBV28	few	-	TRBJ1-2	TGTGCCAGCAGTCGTCGACGGGACTATGGCTACACCTTC	CASSRRRDYGYTF
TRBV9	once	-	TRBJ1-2	TGTGCCAGCAGCCCAAGGGGGTATGGCTACACCTTC	CASSPRGYGYTF
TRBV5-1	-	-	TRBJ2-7	TGCGCCAGCAGCGTAGGACAGCCGTCGCAATACGAGCAGTACTTC	CASSVGQPSQYEQYF